This passage covers 30 T cell receptor beta chains from one sample sequenced in a study of T cell responses to AZD1222 COVID-19 vaccine. Produced via immunoSEQ multiplex PCR; TCRdb's table is partial and in-frame only. The sample carries around 18,000 clones, 81% recorded once. Sequencing was performed on peripheral blood, taken 28 days after the second AZD1222 dose. Source of these receptors: an adult who received the AZD1222 COVID-19 vaccine.

The chain uses TRBV2 and TRBJ2-7; no definite D call. Trimming shortened V by 3 bases and J by 3 bases, and 0 bases separated the two germline ends. Germline CDR1 and CDR2: SNHLY and FYNNEI. CDR3 length: 10 amino acids. DNA for the CDR3: TGTGCCAGCAGTGACTACGAGCAGTACTTC. It translates to CASSDYEQYF. Based on the CDR3 plus reference TRBV2 and TRBJ2-7, the full variable domain is EPEVTQTPSHQVTQMGQEVILRCVPISNHLYFYWYRQILGQKVEFLVSFYNNEISEKSEIFDDQFSVERPDGSNFTLKIRSTKLEDSAMYFCASSDYEQYFGPGTRLTVT.

J is TRBJ2-7 and V is TRBV18, with a tentative D call TRBD2 (6 bases). CDR1 KGHSH and CDR2 LQKENI come from the germline V gene. The CDR3 covers 14 residues. Trimming cost V 3 bases and J 1 base, with 10 bases left between them. CDR3 coding DNA: TGTGCCAGCTCACCGGGACTTCTTTCCTACGAGCAGTACTTC. It translates to CASSPGLLSYEQYF.

This clone was seen once. The chain has TRBV9 and TRBJ2-7, with TRBD1 matching over 8 bases. Germline lookup yields CDR1 SGDLS and CDR2 YYNGEE. V lost 4 bases to trimming and J lost 2 bases; unmatched junction nucleotides: 8. This CDR3 contains 15 residues. The CDR3 nucleotides read TGTGCCAGCAGCCGGACCGGGACAGGTCCCTACGAGCAGTACTTC. This sequence encodes CASSRTGTGPYEQYF. Drawing the rest from reference TRBV9 and TRBJ2-7, the complete variable domain is DSGVTQTPKHLITATGQRVTLRCSPRSGDLSVYWYQQSLDQGLQFLIQYYNGEERAKGNILERFSAQQFPDLHSELNLSSLELGDSALYFCASSRTGTGPYEQYFGPGTRLTVT.

V and J are TRBV20-1 and TRBJ2-3; 8 bases are shared with TRBD1. Germline CDR1 is DFQATT and CDR2 is SNEGSKA (reference sequence). This CDR3 contains 12 residues. Trimming cost V 3 bases and J 10 bases; bases outside gene matches: 6. The CDR3 DNA reads as TGCAGTGCTAGTCACAGGGGGTGGGCGCAGTATTTT. It yields the protein CSASHRGWAQYF.

The chain uses TRBV27 and TRBJ1-2; 9 nucleotides match TRBD1. This CDR3 contains 15 residues. Germline V CDR1 and CDR2: MNHEY, SMNVEV (reference sequence). V lost 4 bases to trimming and J lost 1 base; unmatched junction nucleotides: 4. The CDR3 DNA sequence: TGTGCCAGCAGTTCGACAGGGGGACGTAACTATGGCTACACCTTC. Translation: CASSSTGGRNYGYTF.

The V and J genes are TRBV11-3 and TRBJ2-1, with 11 bases matching TRBD2. Trimming took 0 bases from V and 8 from J; bases not matched to a gene: 15. CDR3 size: 19 residues. CDR1 and CDR2 from the germline V gene are SGHNT and YENEEA. CDR3 nucleotide sequence: TGTGCCAGCAGCTTAGATTTTAGAGTACTAGCGGGAGACCTAGATGAGCAGTTCTTC. Translation: CASSLDFRVLAGDLDEQFF.

The V gene is TRBV6-1, the J gene TRBJ2-3; the D gene is possibly TRBD2 (5 bases). This CDR3 is built from 16 residues. CDR1 and CDR2 (germline): MNHNS, SASEGT. The V gene lost 4 bases and the J gene lost 3 bases, with 17 bases spanning the gap. For the CDR3, the DNA is TGTGCCAGCAGTGTGGAGCGACCTAGCTTTACAGATACGCAGTATTTT. Encoded protein: CASSVERPSFTDTQYF.

CDR3 sequence reads: CAISDSGTGGLDTEAFF. CDR3 DNA sequence: TGTGCCATCAGTGACTCCGGGACAGGGGGACTCGACACTGAAGCTTTCTTT. The V call is TRBV10-3, the J call TRBJ1-1; 11 bases map to TRBD1. The CDR3 length is 17 residues. V dropped 3 bases and J dropped 3; count of bases not matched to a gene: 9. From germline, CDR1 is ENHRY and CDR2 SYGVKD.

This clone was recorded only once. This chain links TRBV7-3 with TRBJ2-3, with D uncertain. This CDR3 is built from 12 residues. V lost 6 bases to trimming and J lost 6 bases, with 10 bases between them. Germline lookup yields CDR1 SGHTA and CDR2 FQGTGA. CDR3 bases: TGTGCCAGCAGTATAGGGCGGGATACGCAGTATTTT. It is translated as CASSIGRDTQYF.

Relative to its sample, this clone is medium-sized (0.01 to 0.1%). The CDR3 nucleotides read TGTGCCAGCAGTGAAGCTTACGGGAACTATGGCTACACCTTC. This encodes CASSEAYGNYGYTF. This chain links TRBV2 with TRBJ1-2; no reliable D call. The germline gives CDR1 SNHLY, CDR2 FYNNEI. V was shortened by 0 bases and J by 2 bases, with 7 bases between the two germline ends. The CDR3 has 14 residues.

The chain combines TRBV7-9 with TRBJ1-4, with D possibly TRBD1 on 5 matching bases. Trimming left V 5 bases short and J 0 bases short, with 10 bases between. The CDR3 runs 15 residues. In germline, CDR1 is SEHNR, CDR2 FQNEAQ (reference sequence). Here the CDR3 reads CASSEDRATNEKLFF. The CDR3 DNA reads as TGTGCCAGCAGCGAAGACAGAGCAACTAATGAAAAACTGTTTTTT.

V is TRBV7-9 and J is TRBJ1-5; D is uncertain. CDR1 and CDR2 (germline): SEHNR, FQNEAQ (reference sequence). V gave up 4 bases and J gave up 6 bases, with 10 bases separating them. The CDR3 is 13 amino acids. This CDR3 is CASSSGVGQPQHF. CDR3 DNA sequence: TGTGCCAGCAGCTCTGGGGTAGGTCAGCCCCAGCATTTT.

Concerning this clone itself: Other DNA variants within this sample encode the same CDR3. The chain recombines TRBV5-1 with TRBJ2-5; D unclear. The V gene's germline CDR1 is SGHRS and CDR2 YFSETQ. V shed 2 bases and J shed 2 bases, with 7 bases lying between them. This CDR3 is built from 13 residues. CDR3 residues: CASSFNTQETQYF. DNA of the CDR3: TGCGCCAGCAGCTTCAACACACAAGAGACCCAGTACTTC.

The V and J genes are TRBV18 and TRBJ1-5; 9 positions match TRBD1. CDR3 length: 16 residues. CDR1 KGHSH and CDR2 LQKENI come from the germline V gene. Unmatched junction bases numbered 5, after V lost 3 bases and J lost 2 bases. The CDR3 is CASSPGQGGGNQPQHF. The CDR3 DNA follows: TGTGCCAGCTCACCGGGACAGGGAGGGGGCAATCAGCCCCAGCATTTT. The full variable domain, its missing parts supplied by reference TRBV18 and TRBJ1-5, is NAGVMQNPRHLVRRRGQEARLRCSPMKGHSHVYWYRQLPEEGLKFMVYLQKENIIDESGMPKERFSAEFPKEGPSILRIQQVVRGDSAAYFCASSPGQGGGNQPQHFGDGTRLSIL.

The chain carries TRBV7-2 and TRBJ2-5; no firm D call. Trimming shortened V by 1 base and J by 5 bases, and 8 bases separated the two germline ends. There are 13 residues in the CDR3. Germline CDR1 is SGHTA and CDR2 is FQGNSA. CDR3 sequence reads: CASSLGALETQYF. DNA of the CDR3: TGTGCCAGCAGCTTAGGGGCGCTGGAGACCCAGTACTTC.

The V and J genes are TRBV7-2 and TRBJ1-3, with D unclear. Germline CDR1 SGHTA, CDR2 FQGNSA. This CDR3 is built from 16 residues. Between the trimmed V and J ends, which lost 3 bases and 0 bases, there was a span of 12 bases. CDR3 DNA: TGTGCCAGCAGCTTGTCCGGGATCTACTCTGGAAACACCATATATTTT. Protein: CASSLSGIYSGNTIYF. Full variable domain (missing parts from reference TRBV7-2 and TRBJ1-3): GAGVSQSPSNKVTEKGKDVELRCDPISGHTALYWYRQSLGQGLEFLIYFQGNSAPDKSGLPSDRFSAERTGGSVSTLTIQRTQQEDSAVYLCASSLSGIYSGNTIYFGEGSWLTVV.

The V call is TRBV19, the J call TRBJ2-3; 9 nucleotides match TRBD2. CDR3 size: 14 residues. V was clipped by 3 bases and J by 3 bases; unmatched bases: 1. CDR1 is LNHDA and CDR2 is SQIVND in the germline V gene (reference sequence). CDR3 sequence (DNA): TGTGCCAGTAGTATCGCGGGAGGGACAGATACGCAGTATTTT. Residues: CASSIAGGTDTQYF.

The chain joins TRBV2 to TRBJ2-5; tentatively, D is TRBD1 or TRBD2 (5 bases each). The CDR3 consists of 15 residues. Trimming stripped 5 bases from V and 3 bases from J, with 16 bases between. Germline V gives CDR1 SNHLY, CDR2 FYNNEI. The CDR3 bases are TGTGCCAGCAGTCCAGTGGGGACGGCCGAAGAGACCCAGTACTTC. Residues: CASSPVGTAEETQYF.

This sequence joins TRBV10-3 and TRBJ2-7; 12 bases map to TRBD1. CDR1 is ENHRY, CDR2 SYGVKD, per germline. V lost 6 bases and J lost 4; bases outside the gene matches: 4. The CDR3 is made up of 14 amino acids. This CDR3 reads CAIRGTGGSYEQYF. The CDR3 region has the DNA TGTGCCATCAGGGGGACAGGGGGCTCTTACGAGCAGTACTTC.

The rearrangement uses TRBV6-5 and TRBJ1-4; a possible D gene is TRBD1 (6 bases). The CDR3 totals 14 residues. Germline CDR1 is MNHEY and CDR2 is SVGAGI. With 5 bases removed from V and 5 bases from J, the gap between germline ends came to 12 bases. The CDR3 DNA sequence: TGTGCCAGCAGTATCATAGGGGGGAATGAAAAACTGTTTTTT. Protein sequence: CASSIIGGNEKLFF.

V gene TRBV7-9 combines with J gene TRBJ2-2, with D tentatively TRBD1 (6 bases). This CDR3 has 16 amino acids. The germline CDR1 and CDR2 sequences are SEHNR and FQNEAQ (reference sequence). V dropped 1 base and J dropped 0 bases, with 9 bases sitting between them. The CDR3 sequence is CASSLGGQPNTGELFF. The CDR3 nucleotides read TGTGCCAGCAGCTTAGGGGGGCAACCGAACACCGGGGAGCTGTTTTTT. The full variable domain, completed using reference TRBV7-9 and TRBJ2-2, is DTGVSQNPRHKITKRGQNVTFRCDPISEHNRLYWYRQTLGQGPEFLTYFQNEAQLEKSRLLSDRFSAERPKGSFSTLEIQRTEQGDSAMYLCASSLGGQPNTGELFFGEGSRLTVL.

This clone has just one count. The chain has TRBV7-2 and TRBJ2-1; D may be TRBD2 (6 bases). The V and J ends lost 1 base and 2 bases respectively, with 9 bases between them. Per the germline V gene, CDR1 is SGHTA and CDR2 is FQGNSA. The length of the CDR3 is 15 residues. Here the CDR3 reads CASSLVGGTYNEQFF. The CDR3 DNA follows: TGTGCCAGCAGCTTAGTGGGGGGTACCTACAATGAGCAGTTCTTC.

The chain uses TRBV10-1 and TRBJ2-7, with 8 bases aligning to TRBD1. CDR3 length: 15 residues. The germline V gene encodes CDR1 WNHNN and CDR2 SYGVQD (reference sequence). V trimming: 6 bases; J trimming: 0 bases; junction bases outside the gene matches: 7. CDR3: CASRGTGTGSYEQYF. CDR3 nucleotide sequence: TGCGCCAGCAGGGGAACCGGGACAGGCTCCTACGAGCAGTACTTC.

This clone was observed a single time. The chain joins TRBV30 to TRBJ2-7; no clear D. Trimming took off 3 bases at V and 3 bases at J, with 9 bases between the two ends. CDR1 is GTSNPN, CDR2 SVGIG, per germline (reference sequence). The CDR3 has 12 amino acids. CDR3 DNA sequence: TGTGCCTGGAGCCCCGGTAGCTACGAGCAGTACTTC. Protein product: CAWSPGSYEQYF.

The V gene is TRBV18, the J gene TRBJ2-3; TRBD2 matches 7 bases. In germline, CDR1 is KGHSH, CDR2 LQKENI. The CDR3 runs 15 residues. Trimming at V came to 2 bases and at J to 1 base, leaving 3 bases not matched to a gene. Here the CDR3 DNA reads TGTGCCAGCTCACCAAATCGGGGGGGCACAGATACGCAGTATTTT. It translates to CASSPNRGGTDTQYF.

V is TRBV6-1 and J is TRBJ2-7; TRBD2 matches 7 bases. This CDR3 contains 13 residues. CDR1 MNHNS and CDR2 SASEGT come from the germline V gene. Germline trimming cut 0 bases from V and 7 bases from J; bases unmatched to any gene: 3. Written as DNA, the CDR3 is TGTGCCAGCAGTGAAGCTGGGGAGGGGGAGCAGTACTTC. This gives the protein CASSEAGEGEQYF.

The table lists this clone with a count of one. The V call is TRBV19, the J call TRBJ2-6, with D uncertain. The V gene lost 10 bases and the J gene lost 1 base, with 11 bases spanning the gap. This CDR3 spans 14 amino acids. Germline CDR1 reads LNHDA; CDR2 reads SQIVND (reference sequence). The CDR3 DNA reads as TGTGCCACCAGCCTCGGGTCTGGGGCCAACGTCCTGACTTTC. Amino acids: CATSLGSGANVLTF.

J is TRBJ1-2 and V is TRBV4-1; 7 nucleotides line up with TRBD1. J lost 7 bases, V lost 2 bases, and 1 base had no gene match. Germline loops: CDR1 MGHRA, CDR2 YSYEKL. The CDR3 spans 12 residues. CDR3 in DNA: TGCGCCAGCAGCCAAAGGACAGGTGGCTACACCTTC. Translation: CASSQRTGGYTF.

As DNA, the CDR3 is TGTGCCAGCAGCCAAGGGACCGACCGGGGGGATGAGCAGTTCTTC. This encodes CASSQGTDRGDEQFF. The chain employs TRBV3-1 (or the pseudogene TRBV3-2) and TRBJ2-1, with 7 positions matching TRBD2. J gave up 8 bases and V 1 base, and 8 bases lay outside the gene matches. This CDR3 region has 15 residues. Germline lookup yields CDR1 LGHDT and CDR2 YNNKEL (reference sequence).

The J gene is TRBJ1-1, the V gene TRBV6-5; 8 nucleotides line up with TRBD1. The CDR3 has 13 residues. V shed 8 bases, J shed 6 bases, and the junction held 8 bases outside the gene matches. CDR1 is MNHEY, CDR2 SVGAGI, per germline. CDR3 residues: CASRRDRSSEAFF. The CDR3 DNA sequence: TGTGCCAGCCGTCGGGACAGGTCTTCTGAAGCTTTCTTT.